This T cell receptor (beta chain) was sequenced for a study of identical twins. Points from the study as a whole: A lower insertion count was a feature of abundant cord blood beta clonotypes, with no such feature in memory repertoires.

TCRdb re-derived calls from the 5' RACE reads in MiXCR, one entry per CDR3 protein. The sample lists approximately 690,000 distinct CDR3 sequences, roughly 6.2% seen once, with roughly 1.6% in the top ten. This clonotype was recorded many times. The antigen is not known. Germline V gene sequence: CDR1 SQVTM, CDR2 ANQGSEA. This CDR3 is built from 14 residues. Trimming stripped 5 bases from V and 0 bases from J, with 8 bases between. This chain uses TRBV29-1 with TRBJ2-6, with D hard to call. The TCR sequence derives from a man aged 18 to 30 in good health. The sample comprised naive T cells sorted from blood. The CDR3 region is CSVSSFSGANVLTF. In DNA, the CDR3 is TGCAGCGTTTCATCTTTCTCTGGGGCCAACGTCCTGACTTTC.